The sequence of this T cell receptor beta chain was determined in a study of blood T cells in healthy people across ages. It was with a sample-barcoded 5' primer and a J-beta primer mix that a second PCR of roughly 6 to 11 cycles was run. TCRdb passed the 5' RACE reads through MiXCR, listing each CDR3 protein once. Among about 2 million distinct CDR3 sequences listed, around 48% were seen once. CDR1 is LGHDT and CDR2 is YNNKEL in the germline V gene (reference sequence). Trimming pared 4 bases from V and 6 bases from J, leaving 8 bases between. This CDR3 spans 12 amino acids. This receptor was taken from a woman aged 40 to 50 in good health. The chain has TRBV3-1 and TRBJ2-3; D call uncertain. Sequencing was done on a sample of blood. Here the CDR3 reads CASSRPMDTQYF. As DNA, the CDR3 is TGTGCCAGCAGCCGACCGATGGATACGCAGTATTTT.